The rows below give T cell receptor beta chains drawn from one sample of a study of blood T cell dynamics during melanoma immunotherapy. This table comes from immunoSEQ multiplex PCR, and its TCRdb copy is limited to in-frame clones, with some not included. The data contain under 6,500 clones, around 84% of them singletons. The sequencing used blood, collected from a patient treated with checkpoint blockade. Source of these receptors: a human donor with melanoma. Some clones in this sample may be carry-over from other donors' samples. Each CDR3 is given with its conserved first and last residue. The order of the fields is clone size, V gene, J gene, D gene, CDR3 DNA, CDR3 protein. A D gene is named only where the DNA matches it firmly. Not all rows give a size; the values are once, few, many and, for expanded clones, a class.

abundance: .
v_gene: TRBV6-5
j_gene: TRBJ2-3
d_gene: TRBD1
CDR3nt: TGTGCCAGCGCGGGACAGGGGGCTGATACGCAGTATTTT
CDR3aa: CASAGQGADTQYF

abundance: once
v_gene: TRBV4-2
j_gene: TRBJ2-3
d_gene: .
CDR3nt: TGTGCCAGCAGCCGCCAGGATTCTCCGACTCATACGCAGTATTTT
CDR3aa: CASSRQDSPTHTQYF

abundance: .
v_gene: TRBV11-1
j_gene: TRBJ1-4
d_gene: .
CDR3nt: TGTGCCAGCAGCACCGGACAGCTAGGGGAAAAACTGTTTTTT
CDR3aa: CASSTGQLGEKLFF

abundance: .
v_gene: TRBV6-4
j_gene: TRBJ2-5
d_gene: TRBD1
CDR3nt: TGTGCCAGCAGTGACGGGACAGGGGGCCAAGAGACCCAGTACTTC
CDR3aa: CASSDGTGGQETQYF

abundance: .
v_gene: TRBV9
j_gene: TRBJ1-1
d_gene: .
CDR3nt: TGTGCCAGCAGCCCAAGGTGGGAACCCACTGAAGCTTTCTTT
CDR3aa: CASSPRWEPTEAFF

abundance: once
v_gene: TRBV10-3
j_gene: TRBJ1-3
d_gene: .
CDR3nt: TGTGCCATAGCGGCCGGGAGCTCTGGAAACACCATATATTTT
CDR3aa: CAIAAGSSGNTIYF

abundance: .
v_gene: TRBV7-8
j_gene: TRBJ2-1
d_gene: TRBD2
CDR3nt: TGTGCCAGCAGCCTAGGGACTAGCCGTGCCGAGCAGTTCTTC
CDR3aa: CASSLGTSRAEQFF

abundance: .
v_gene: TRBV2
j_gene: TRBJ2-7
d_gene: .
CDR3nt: TGTGCCAGCAGTGGCGCCTACGAGCAGTACTTC
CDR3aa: CASSGAYEQYF

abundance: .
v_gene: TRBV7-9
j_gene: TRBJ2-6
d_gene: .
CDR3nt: TGTGCCAGCAGCCCCCACGACAGGAGCTATGCTGGGGCCAACGTCCTGACTTTC
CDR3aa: CASSPHDRSYAGANVLTF

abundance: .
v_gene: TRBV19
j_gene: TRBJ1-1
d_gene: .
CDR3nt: TGTGCCAGTAGTTATGGCAGGAACACTGAAGCTTTCTTT
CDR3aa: CASSYGRNTEAFF

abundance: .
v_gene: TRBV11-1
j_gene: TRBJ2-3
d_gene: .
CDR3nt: TGTGCCAGCAGCTTAGGGGGCGAAAAGGCAGATACGCAGTATTTT
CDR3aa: CASSLGGEKADTQYF

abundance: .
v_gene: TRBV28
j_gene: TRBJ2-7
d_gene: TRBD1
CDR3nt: TGTGCCAGTACGGGGTCCCGGGACAGGAACTACGAGCAGTACTTC
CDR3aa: CASTGSRDRNYEQYF

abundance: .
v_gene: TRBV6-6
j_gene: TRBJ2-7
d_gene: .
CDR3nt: TGTGCCAGCAGTTACGGCAGGCTCTACGAGCAGTACTTC
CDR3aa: CASSYGRLYEQYF

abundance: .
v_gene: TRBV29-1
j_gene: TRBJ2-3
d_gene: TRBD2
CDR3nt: TGCAGCGTCGTCGGGAGGAGGGAGATACGCACCTTT
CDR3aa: CSVVGRREIRTF

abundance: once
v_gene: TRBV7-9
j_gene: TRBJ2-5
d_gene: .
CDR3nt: TGTGCCAGCAGCTTAGCGTTTCAGGGGCGGAGATACCAAGAGACCCAGTACTTC
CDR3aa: CASSLAFQGRRYQETQYF

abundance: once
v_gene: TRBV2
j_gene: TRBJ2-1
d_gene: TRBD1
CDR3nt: TGTGCCAGCAGTGAAACCAGGGGGATCTCCTACAATGAGCAGTTCTTC
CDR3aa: CASSETRGISYNEQFF

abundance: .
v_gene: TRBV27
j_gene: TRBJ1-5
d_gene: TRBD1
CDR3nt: TGTGCCAGCAGTCCCGTCGGACAGGGATACAATCAGCCCCAGCATTTT
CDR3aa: CASSPVGQGYNQPQHF

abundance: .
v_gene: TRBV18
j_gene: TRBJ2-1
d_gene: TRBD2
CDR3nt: TGTGCCAGCTCCCCTGGACTAGCGGGGGACAATGAGCAGTTCTTC
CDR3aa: CASSPGLAGDNEQFF

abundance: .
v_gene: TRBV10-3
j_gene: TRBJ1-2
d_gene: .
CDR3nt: TGTGCCATCAGTGAAGAACAGCGTTATGGCTACACCTTC
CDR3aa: CAISEEQRYGYTF

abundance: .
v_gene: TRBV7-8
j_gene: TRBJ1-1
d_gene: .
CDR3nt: TGTGCCAGCAGCTTGGTATTGGATCGGGCTTTCTTT
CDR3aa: CASSLVLDRAFF

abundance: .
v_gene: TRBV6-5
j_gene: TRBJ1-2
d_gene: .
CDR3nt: TGTGCCAGCAGTTACGGGACCCATGGCTACACCTTC
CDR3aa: CASSYGTHGYTF

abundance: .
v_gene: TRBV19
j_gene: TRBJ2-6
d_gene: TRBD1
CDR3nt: TGTGCCAGTACCTCAACTTCGGACAGGGGGCTTTACGGGGCCAACGTCCTGACTTTC
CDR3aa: CASTSTSDRGLYGANVLTF

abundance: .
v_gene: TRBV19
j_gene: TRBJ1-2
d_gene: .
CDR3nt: TGTGCCAGTAGTATTGGGGACTATGGCTACACCTTC
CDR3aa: CASSIGDYGYTF

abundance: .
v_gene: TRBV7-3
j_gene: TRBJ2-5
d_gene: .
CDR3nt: TGTGCCAGCAGCTTAACCCACGGGGGTCGCGGGGGCGAGACCCAGTACTTC
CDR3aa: CASSLTHGGRGGETQYF

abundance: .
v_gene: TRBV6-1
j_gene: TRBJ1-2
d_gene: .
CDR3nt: TGTGCCAGCAGTGAAGGCGGGGCAGGGTTGAACTATGGCTACACCTTC
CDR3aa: CASSEGGAGLNYGYTF

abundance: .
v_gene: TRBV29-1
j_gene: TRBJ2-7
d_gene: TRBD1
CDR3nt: TGCAGCGCCACCGGGACAGGGTTCCACGAGCAGTACTTC
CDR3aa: CSATGTGFHEQYF